The source of this TCR beta chain is a study of cytomegalovirus exposure and HLA in healthy donors. Study as a whole: An analysis done earlier identified about 120 million unique TCR beta sequences from around 180 million T cells.

V lost 4 bases, J lost 2 bases, and 4 bases stayed unmatched. CDR3 size: 16 residues. Germline values: CDR1 MNHNY, CDR2 SVGAGI (reference sequence). Concerning this clone: The antigen remains unidentified.

Primers for the PCR totalled 60 Vbeta and 13 Jbeta. Produced via immunoSEQ multiplex PCR; TCRdb's table is partial and in-frame only. The table lists 150,000 to 200,000 clones, approximately 65% of them singletons. Study-level findings and limits: Per a later analysis, about 17,000 TCR beta sequences showed association with HLA alleles at 0.05 false discovery rate.

The chain links TRBV6-6 to TRBJ2-1; TRBD1 matches 11 bases. This TCR came from a man aged 40-49 years in good health and CMV-seronegative. The material sequenced was PBMCs. The CDR3 here is CASSWGQGGTYNEQFF. The CDR3 region has the DNA TGTGCCAGCAGTTGGGGACAGGGGGGAACCTACAATGAGCAGTTCTTC.